This T cell receptor beta chain comes out of a study of shared clonotypes between healthy human individuals. Turning to the study itself: Per donor, CD8 memory used one plate, CD8 naive used two, CD4 memory used three and CD4 naive used three. Findings of the study overall: Estimated richness values were generally larger in naive subsets than in memory subsets.

Libraries were prepared by immunoSEQ multiplex PCR; TCRdb keeps only in-frame clonotypes and omits some of them. The table shows approximately 2.5 million clones, with approximately 90% occurring only once. V shed 2 bases and J 4 bases; nucleotides not matched to a gene: 3. Germline CDR1 SGHRS, CDR2 YFSETQ. This CDR3 contains 14 residues. This clone was seen a single time. What it recognizes is unknown. Other DNA sequences within the sample encode an identical CDR3. Donors, healthy HIV-negative adults, lacked recent acute infections or vaccinations. Material for sequencing was naive CD4+ T cells sorted from blood. Subset in this sample: CD45RA+ positively selected. The V and J genes are TRBV5-1 and TRBJ2-7, with TRBD2 matching 10 bases. This clonotype originated in a young man in good health. The CDR3 here is CASSLTSGTYEQYF. The CDR3 coding sequence is TGCGCCAGCAGCTTAACTAGCGGGACATACGAGCAGTACTTC.